A selection of T cell receptor beta chains follows, all from one sample in a study of molecular identifiers for immune sequencing clone quantification. TCRdb independently ran MiXCR on the PCR reads; one entry per CDR3 protein. The profile shows around 94,000 distinct CDR3 sequences, less than 35% of them singletons. Input material: naive CD8+ T cells from blood, with Jurkat cell RNA spiked in. Receptors originate from a human donor in good health. Some libraries in this study had Jurkat cell RNA spiked in. Both conserved end residues are part of each CDR3. The D gene is left open where the match is weak. Rows give clone size only sometimes, using once, few, many, or a class for an expanded clone.

len	abundance	v_gene	j_gene	d_gene	CDR3aa	CDR3nt
14	.	TRBV7-9	TRBJ2-6	.	CASGDGSGAIVLTF	TGTGCCAGCGGGGACGGCTCTGGGGCCATCGTCCTGACTTTC
17	.	TRBV7-8	TRBJ2-6	.	CASSHWTGTSGANVLTF	TGTGCCAGCAGCCACTGGACGGGTACCTCTGGGGCCAACGTCCTGACTTTC
15	.	TRBV10-2	TRBJ1-1	.	CASSESRVMNTEAFF	TGCGCCAGCAGTGAGTCAAGGGTCATGAACACTGAAGCTTTCTTT
13	.	TRBV4-1	TRBJ2-7	.	CASSQGFSYEQYF	TGCGCCAGCAGCCAAGGGTTCTCCTACGAGCAGTACTTC
13	many	TRBV24-1	TRBJ2-2	.	CATGGANTGELFF	TGTGCCACCGGGGGAGCGAACACCGGGGAGCTGTTTTTT
15	many	TRBV20-1	TRBJ2-7	.	CSYSGEDLPGYEQYF	TGCAGTTACTCCGGGGAAGACCTTCCCGGCTACGAGCAGTACTTC
13	.	TRBV19	TRBJ2-1	.	CASSISSHNEQFF	TGTGCCAGTAGTATCTCCTCGCACAATGAGCAGTTCTTC
13	many	TRBV7-9	TRBJ1-1	.	CASSRTDTREAFF	TGTGCCAGCAGCCGAACCGACACCCGTGAAGCTTTCTTT
15	.	TRBV7-9	TRBJ2-1	TRBD2	CASSPRSGRIYEQFF	TGTGCCAGCAGCCCGAGGAGCGGGAGGATCTATGAGCAGTTCTTC
15	.	TRBV7-8	TRBJ1-5	.	CASSHLDREGQPQHF	TGTGCCAGCAGCCACTTGGATCGCGAAGGACAGCCCCAGCATTTT
17	.	TRBV6-5	TRBJ2-3	.	CASSPRYPASSTDTQYF	TGTGCCAGCAGCCCACGATACCCAGCGTCTAGCACAGATACGCAGTATTTT
14	few	TRBV11-2	TRBJ2-7	TRBD1	CASSFGQGFYEQYF	TGTGCCAGCAGCTTTGGACAGGGATTCTACGAGCAGTACTTC
14	few	TRBV19	TRBJ1-1	.	CASRRTVENTEAFF	TGTGCCAGTAGGCGGACGGTGGAAAACACTGAAGCTTTCTTT
15	.	TRBV20-1	TRBJ2-7	TRBD2	CSARRLAGLSYEQYF	TGCAGTGCTCGGCGACTAGCGGGTCTTTCCTACGAGCAGTACTTC
13	few	TRBV27	TRBJ2-3	.	CASSPEAPDTQYF	TGTGCCAGCAGTCCTGAGGCCCCAGATACGCAGTATTTT
14	.	TRBV6-5	TRBJ1-5	TRBD1	CASSYDRANQPQHF	TGTGCCAGCAGTTACGACAGGGCCAATCAGCCCCAGCATTTT
14	few	TRBV7-9	TRBJ1-1	TRBD1	CASSFGTGWAEAFF	TGTGCCAGCAGCTTCGGGACAGGGTGGGCTGAAGCTTTCTTT
16	.	TRBV16	TRBJ2-7	TRBD1	CASSPQARDRGDEQYF	TGTGCCAGCAGCCCGCAGGCAAGGGACAGGGGGGACGAGCAGTACTTC
15	few	TRBV5-5	TRBJ2-1	.	CASSLGDQAYNEQFF	TGTGCCAGCAGCTTGGGGGACCAAGCTTACAATGAGCAGTTCTTC
12	.	TRBV12-3/TRBV12-4	TRBJ2-1	.	CASSAQKWEQFF	TGTGCCAGCAGTGCTCAGAAGTGGGAGCAGTTCTTC
14	many	TRBV7-8	TRBJ2-1	TRBD2	CASSLSGVYNEQFF	TGTGCCAGCAGCTTGAGCGGGGTGTACAATGAGCAGTTCTTC
15	many	TRBV7-9	TRBJ2-3	.	CASKTAGRSTDTQYF	TGTGCCAGCAAAACGGCGGGCCGAAGCACAGATACGCAGTATTTT
15	few	TRBV4-3	TRBJ2-7	TRBD2	CASSQSTSGRAAQYF	TGCGCCAGCAGCCAATCGACTAGCGGGAGGGCCGCGCAGTACTTC
16	.	TRBV7-8	TRBJ2-7	.	CASSWTLIGVSDEQYF	TGTGCCAGCAGTTGGACACTCATTGGGGTCAGCGACGAGCAGTACTTC